This T cell receptor (beta chain) stems from a study of human T cells and chemical hapten exposure. Study summary: Alopecia universalis, totalis or areata was present in patients who were mostly female. It was small differences in pooled library volume that mainly caused per-sample TCR yields to vary.

This CDR3 is 13 amino acids long. The trim removed 4 bases at V and 8 bases at J, leaving 8 bases unmatched. Germline CDR1 SQVTM, CDR2 ANQGSEA. As handled by the study authors: Sample TCR counts, which ranged from about 20,000 to 690,600, had a median of approximately 96,000. One entry per CDR3 protein results from TCRdb running MiXCR on the RACE reads. These V and J calls rely on TCRdb rather than the paper's analysis. The table lists 150,000 to 200,000 distinct CDR3 sequences, more than 25% of them singletons. The sample's time point: pre-sensitization, week 0. Noted treatment: therapeutic diphenylcyclopropenone sensitization with weekly scalp DPC. Alopecia patients deemed DPC-suitable, aged 18 to 70, excluding pregnancy.

V and J are TRBV29-1 and TRBJ2-1; 7 positions match TRBD1. The sequencing used whole blood, collected in connection with sensitization to the hapten diphenylcyclopropenone (DPC). The sequence came from a woman in her 30s with alopecia areata. Some clones in this sample may be carry-over from other donors' samples. The CDR3 DNA sequence: TGCAGCGTTGGAACAGGGGAGTTCCATGAGCAGTTCTTC. It encodes CSVGTGEFHEQFF.